The sequence of this T cell receptor (beta chain) was determined in a study of cytomegalovirus exposure and HLA in healthy donors. Overall study results and limits: Altogether, around 160 TCR beta chains were recorded as cytomegalovirus-associated. In a later analysis, specific HLA alleles were associated with approximately 17,000 TCR beta sequences at a 0.05 false discovery rate. CMV serostatus was the sole immune exposure information available.

PCR amplification relied on 60 Vbeta primers (plus 13 Jbeta primers). Original handling: Unique TCR beta chains numbered approximately 80 million in a later analysis, with some 9.9 million shared. Method: immunoSEQ multiplex PCR; TCRdb's copy keeps in-frame clones and lacks some. V, J and clone size derive from that table, while D and trimming were established from the DNA sequence. Here the sample table reports about 83,000 clones. From germline, CDR1 is GTSNPN and CDR2 SVGIG (reference sequence). Between the trimmed V and J ends, which lost 0 bases and 0 bases, there was a span of 5 bases. The CDR3 is made up of 13 amino acids. As for this clone: Its antigen is still unknown.

Sequencing was done on a sample of PBMCs. The clonotype was recovered from a man younger than 35 in good health and CMV-seropositive. The chain joins TRBV30 to TRBJ1-1; TRBD1 might be the D (5 bases). As DNA, the CDR3 is TGTGCCTGGAGTGTACAGGTGAACACTGAAGCTTTCTTT. Amino acids: CAWSVQVNTEAFF.